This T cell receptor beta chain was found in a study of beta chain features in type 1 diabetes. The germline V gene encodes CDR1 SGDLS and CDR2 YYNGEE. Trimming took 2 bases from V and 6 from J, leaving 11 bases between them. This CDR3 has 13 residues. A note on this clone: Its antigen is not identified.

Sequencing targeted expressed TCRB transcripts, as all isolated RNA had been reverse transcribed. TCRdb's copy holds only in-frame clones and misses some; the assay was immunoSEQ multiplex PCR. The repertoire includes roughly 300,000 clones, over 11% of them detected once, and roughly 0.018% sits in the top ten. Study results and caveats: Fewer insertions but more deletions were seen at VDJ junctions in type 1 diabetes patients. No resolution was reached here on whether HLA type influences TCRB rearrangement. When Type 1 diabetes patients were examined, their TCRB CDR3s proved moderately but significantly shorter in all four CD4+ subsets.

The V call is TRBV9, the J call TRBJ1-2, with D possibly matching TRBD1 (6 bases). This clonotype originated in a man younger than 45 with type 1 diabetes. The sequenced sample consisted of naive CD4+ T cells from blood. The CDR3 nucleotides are TGTGCCAGCAGCGTTACAGGGTACCATGGCTACACCTTC. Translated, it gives CASSVTGYHGYTF.